These T cell receptor beta chains were read from a single sample in a study of beta chain features in type 1 diabetes. Only in-frame clones appear in the TCRdb table, and some are missing; sequencing was by immunoSEQ multiplex PCR. Counted here are 230,000 or so clones, roughly 17% occurring once; the ten biggest clones make up approximately 0.086%. Input material: naive CD4+ T cells from blood. The receptors shown here come from a man aged 25-40 years with type 1 diabetes. CDR3s include the opening cysteine and the closing phenylalanine or tryptophan. D genes are given only for firm matches. Size values are once, few and many counts, or a class for expanded clones, and some rows have none.

d_call,v_call,j_call,clone_size,cdr3_nt,cdr3_aa
NA,TRBV29-1,TRBJ2-7,few,TGCAGCGTTGTAGGCAGGGTCTCCTACGAGCAGTACTTC,CSVVGRVSYEQYF
TRBD2,TRBV11-2,TRBJ2-3,few,TGTGCCAGCAGCCGACTATCTAGCGGGGATACAGATACGCAGTATTTT,CASSRLSSGDTDTQYF
NA,TRBV18,TRBJ2-3,NA,TGTGCCAGCTCAACTCACGAAGCAGATACGCAGTATTTT,CASSTHEADTQYF
NA,TRBV20-1,TRBJ2-4,NA,TGCAGTGCAGGCAGGATAAACATTCAGTACTTC,CSAGRINIQYF
TRBD2,TRBV13,TRBJ2-7,few,TGTGCCAGCAGCCCTCAACTAGCGGGAGGGACCTACGAGCAGTACTTC,CASSPQLAGGTYEQYF
NA,TRBV4-2,TRBJ2-4,NA,TGTGCCAGCAGCCAAGATCCAGGGACTAAAAACATTCAGTACTTC,CASSQDPGTKNIQYF
TRBD1,TRBV29-1,TRBJ2-7,NA,TGCAGCGTTGCATGGGACAGGGGGTCCGAGCAGTACTTC,CSVAWDRGSEQYF
NA,TRBV12-2,TRBJ2-7,few,TGTGCAAGTCGCTTCCGAAGGAGAGATAGCGGAAAACCCTACGAGCAGTACTTC,CASRFRRRDSGKPYEQYF
NA,TRBV2,TRBJ2-3,NA,TGTGCCAGCAGCCCCCCGCGGGGGCGGGCTTTCACAGATACGCAGTATTTT,CASSPPRGRAFTDTQYF
NA,TRBV27,TRBJ1-2,NA,TGTGCCAGCAGTGACACAGGAGTGGATGGCTACACCTTC,CASSDTGVDGYTF
NA,TRBV28,TRBJ2-2,NA,TGTGCCAGCACCGTCCGGGGGACCGGGGAGCTGTTTTTT,CASTVRGTGELFF
NA,TRBV28,TRBJ2-7,few,TGTGCCAGCAGGGCAGGGTCCGAGCAGTACTTC,CASRAGSEQYF
NA,TRBV2,TRBJ2-3,NA,TGTGCCAGCAGTCGCGTTTCAATCCCAGGGGATACGCAGTATTTT,CASSRVSIPGDTQYF
TRBD2,TRBV15,TRBJ2-1,few,TGTGCCACCCGAACCGGGACTAGTTCGGGACCCTACAATGAGCAGTTCTTC,CATRTGTSSGPYNEQFF
NA,TRBV4-1,TRBJ1-5,NA,TGCGCCAGCAGCCAAGAGCTGGATAGCAATCAGCCCCAGCATTTT,CASSQELDSNQPQHF
NA,TRBV4-3,TRBJ2-4,NA,TGCGCCAGCAGCCAAGGGACTCCCAATGACGAAAACATTCAGTACTTC,CASSQGTPNDENIQYF
NA,TRBV6-5,TRBJ1-5,NA,TGTGCCAGCAGTTACACAGGGTGGAATCAGCCCCAGCATTTT,CASSYTGWNQPQHF
NA,TRBV7-2,TRBJ1-1,NA,TGTGCCAGCAGCGCCCACCTGGGGGCTCGGGCTGAAGCTTTCTTT,CASSAHLGARAEAFF
TRBD1,TRBV25-1,TRBJ1-1,NA,TGTGCCAGCACCTTGACAGGGGGCTACACTGAAGCTTTCTTT,CASTLTGGYTEAFF
TRBD2,TRBV30,TRBJ2-7,NA,TGTGCCTGGACGGGAGGCTTGGAAGGACGGCAGTACTTC,CAWTGGLEGRQYF
NA,TRBV15,TRBJ2-2,few,TGTGCCACCAGCCAGGGACTGAACACCGGGGAGCTGTTTTTT,CATSQGLNTGELFF
NA,TRBV12-5,TRBJ2-1,NA,TGTGCTAGTGGTTTGGCCCCTGGGTCGCAGTTCTTC,CASGLAPGSQFF
TRBD1,TRBV5-1,TRBJ2-2,once,TGCGCCAGCAGCTTCACCGGGACAGGGGGTTCCGGGGAGCTGTTTTTT,CASSFTGTGGSGELFF
TRBD2,TRBV5-1,TRBJ2-1,NA,TGCGCCAGCAGCCTAGCGGGAGAATTCTACAATGAGCAGTTCTTC,CASSLAGEFYNEQFF